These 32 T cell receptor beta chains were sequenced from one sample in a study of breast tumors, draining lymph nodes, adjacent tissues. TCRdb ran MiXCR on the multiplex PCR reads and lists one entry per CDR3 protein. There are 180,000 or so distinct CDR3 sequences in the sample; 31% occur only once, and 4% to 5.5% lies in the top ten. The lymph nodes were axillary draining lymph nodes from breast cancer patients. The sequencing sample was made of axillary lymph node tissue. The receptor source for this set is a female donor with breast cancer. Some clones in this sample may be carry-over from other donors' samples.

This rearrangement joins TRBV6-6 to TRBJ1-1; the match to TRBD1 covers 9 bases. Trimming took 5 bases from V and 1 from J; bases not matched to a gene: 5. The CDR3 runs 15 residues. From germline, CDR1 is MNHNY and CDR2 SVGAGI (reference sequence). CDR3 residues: CASSRPGQGNTEAFF. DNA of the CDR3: TGTGCCAGCAGTAGACCGGGACAGGGGAACACTGAAGCTTTCTTT.

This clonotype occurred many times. As DNA, the CDR3 is TGTGCCAGCAGCTTAGACCCAGGGGGTAGGGAAAAACTGTTTTTT. Its translation: CASSLDPGGREKLFF. The chain uses TRBV11-2 and TRBJ1-4, with TRBD1 identical over 7 bases. Germline V gene sequence: CDR1 SGHAT, CDR2 FQNNGV. The junction had 6 bases not matched to a gene; V was cut back by 0 bases and J by 8 bases. The CDR3 is made up of 15 amino acids.

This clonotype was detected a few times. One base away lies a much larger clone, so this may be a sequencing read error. The CDR3 loop reads CASRVDRGYGYAF. The CDR3 DNA is TGTGCCAGCAGGGTCGACAGGGGCTATGGCTACGCCTTC. The genes are TRBV6-1 and TRBJ1-2; 8 positions agree with TRBD1. The length of the CDR3 is 13 residues. Per germline, CDR1 MNHNS and CDR2 SASEGT.

The CDR3 DNA is TGCAGCGTTGTTGGGCGGGGCAATGAGCAGTTCTTC. Protein product: CSVVGRGNEQFF. This chain connects TRBV29-1 to TRBJ2-1; tentative D call: TRBD2 (6 bases). V lost 4 bases to trimming and J lost 6 bases, with 10 bases between them. Germline CDR1 and CDR2: SQVTM and ANQGSEA. This CDR3 is 12 amino acids long.

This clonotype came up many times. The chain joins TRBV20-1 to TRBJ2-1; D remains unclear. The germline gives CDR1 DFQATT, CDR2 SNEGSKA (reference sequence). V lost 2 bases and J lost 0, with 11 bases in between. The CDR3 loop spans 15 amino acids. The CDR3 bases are TGCAGTGCTAGATCTCGTTTGGACTCCTACAATGAGCAGTTCTTC. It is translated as CSARSRLDSYNEQFF.

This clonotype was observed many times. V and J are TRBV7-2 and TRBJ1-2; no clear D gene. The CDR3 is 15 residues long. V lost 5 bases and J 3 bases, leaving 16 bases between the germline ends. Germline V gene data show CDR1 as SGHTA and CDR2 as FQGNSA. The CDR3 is CASSPDSLIDYGYTF. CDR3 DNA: TGTGCCAGCAGCCCGGATTCTTTAATTGACTATGGCTACACCTTC.

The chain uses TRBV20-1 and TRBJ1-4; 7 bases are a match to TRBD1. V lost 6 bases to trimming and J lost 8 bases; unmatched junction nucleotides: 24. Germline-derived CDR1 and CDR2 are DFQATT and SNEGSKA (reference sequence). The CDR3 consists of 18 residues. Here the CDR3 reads CSAPEGAGQEGPREKLFF. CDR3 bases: TGCAGTGCCCCGGAAGGTGCCGGACAGGAGGGTCCAAGAGAAAAACTGTTTTTT.

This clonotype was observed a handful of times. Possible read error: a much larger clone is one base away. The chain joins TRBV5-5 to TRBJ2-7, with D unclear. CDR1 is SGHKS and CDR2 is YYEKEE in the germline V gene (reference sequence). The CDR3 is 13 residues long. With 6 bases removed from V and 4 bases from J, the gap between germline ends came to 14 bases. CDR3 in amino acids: CASTKPPAYEQYF. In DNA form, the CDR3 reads TGTGCCAGCACAAAGCCCCCTGCTTACGAGCAGTACTTC.

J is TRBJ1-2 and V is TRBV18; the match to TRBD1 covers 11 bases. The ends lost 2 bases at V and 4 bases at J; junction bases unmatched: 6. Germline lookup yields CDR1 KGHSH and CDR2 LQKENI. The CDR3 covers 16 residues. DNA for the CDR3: TGTGCCAGCTCACCATCCGGGACAGGGGGTCTCTATGGCTACACCTTC. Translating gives CASSPSGTGGLYGYTF. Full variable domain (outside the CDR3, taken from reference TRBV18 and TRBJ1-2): NAGVMQNPRHLVRRRGQEARLRCSPMKGHSHVYWYRQLPEEGLKFMVYLQKENIIDESGMPKERFSAEFPKEGPSILRIQQVVRGDSAAYFCASSPSGTGGLYGYTFGSGTRLTVV.

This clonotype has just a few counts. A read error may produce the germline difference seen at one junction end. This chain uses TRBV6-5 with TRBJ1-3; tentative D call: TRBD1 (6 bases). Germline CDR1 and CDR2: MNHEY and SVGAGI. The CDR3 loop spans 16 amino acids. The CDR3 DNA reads TGTGCCAGCAGTCACTCGAGGGGGATTAGTGGAAACACCATATATTTT. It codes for CASSHSRGISGNTIYF.

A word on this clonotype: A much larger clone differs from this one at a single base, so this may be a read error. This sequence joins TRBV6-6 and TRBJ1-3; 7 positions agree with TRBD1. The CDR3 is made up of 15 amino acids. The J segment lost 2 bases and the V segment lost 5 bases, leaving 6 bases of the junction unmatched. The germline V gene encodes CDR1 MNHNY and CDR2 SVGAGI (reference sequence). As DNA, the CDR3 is TGTGCCAGCAGTAAGACAGGGAGAACTGGAAACACCATATATTTT. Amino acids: CASSKTGRTGNTIYF.

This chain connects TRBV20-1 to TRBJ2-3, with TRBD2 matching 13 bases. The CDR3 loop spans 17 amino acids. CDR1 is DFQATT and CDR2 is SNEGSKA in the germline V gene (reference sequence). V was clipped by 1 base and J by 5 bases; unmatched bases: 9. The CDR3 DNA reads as TGCAGTGCTAGAGTTCAGGGACTAGCGGGGAGTATAGATACGCAGTATTTT. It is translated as CSARVQGLAGSIDTQYF.

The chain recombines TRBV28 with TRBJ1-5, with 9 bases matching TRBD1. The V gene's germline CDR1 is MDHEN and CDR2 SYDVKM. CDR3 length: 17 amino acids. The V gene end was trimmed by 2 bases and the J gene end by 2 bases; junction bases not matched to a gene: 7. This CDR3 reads CASSLDLQGAGNQPQHF. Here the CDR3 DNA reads TGTGCCAGCAGTTTAGACCTACAGGGGGCTGGCAATCAGCCCCAGCATTTT.

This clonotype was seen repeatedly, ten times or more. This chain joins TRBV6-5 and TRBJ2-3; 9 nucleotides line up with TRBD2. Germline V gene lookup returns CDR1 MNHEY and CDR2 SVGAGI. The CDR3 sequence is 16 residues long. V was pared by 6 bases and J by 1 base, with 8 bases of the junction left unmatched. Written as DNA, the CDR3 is TGTGCCAGCAGCCCCGGGCAGCGGGGGGGCACAGATACGCAGTATTTT. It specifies CASSPGQRGGTDTQYF.

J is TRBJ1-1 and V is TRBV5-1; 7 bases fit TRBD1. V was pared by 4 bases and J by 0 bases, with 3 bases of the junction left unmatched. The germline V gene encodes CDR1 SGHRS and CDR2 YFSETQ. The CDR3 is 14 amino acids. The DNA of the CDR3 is TGCGCCAGCAGCACCCAGGGGGTGAACACTGAAGCTTTCTTT. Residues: CASSTQGVNTEAFF. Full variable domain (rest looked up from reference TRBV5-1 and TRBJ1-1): KAGVTQTPRYLIKTRGQQVTLSCSPISGHRSVSWYQQTPGQGLQFLFEYFSETQRNKGNFPGRFSGRQFSNSRSEMNVSTLELGDSALYLCASSTQGVNTEAFFGQGTRLTVV.

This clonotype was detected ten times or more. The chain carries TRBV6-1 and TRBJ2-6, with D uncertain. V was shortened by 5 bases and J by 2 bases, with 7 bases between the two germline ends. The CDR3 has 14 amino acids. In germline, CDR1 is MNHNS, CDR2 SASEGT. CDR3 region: CASSPLTGANVLTF. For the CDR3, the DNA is TGTGCCAGCAGTCCCCTAACTGGGGCCAACGTCCTGACTTTC.

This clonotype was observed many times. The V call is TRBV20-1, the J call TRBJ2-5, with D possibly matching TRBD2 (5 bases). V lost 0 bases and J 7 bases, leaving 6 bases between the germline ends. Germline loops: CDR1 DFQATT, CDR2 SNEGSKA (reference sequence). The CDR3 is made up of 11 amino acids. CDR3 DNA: TGCAGTGCTAGAGATCTAGCGACCCAGTACTTC. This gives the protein CSARDLATQYF.

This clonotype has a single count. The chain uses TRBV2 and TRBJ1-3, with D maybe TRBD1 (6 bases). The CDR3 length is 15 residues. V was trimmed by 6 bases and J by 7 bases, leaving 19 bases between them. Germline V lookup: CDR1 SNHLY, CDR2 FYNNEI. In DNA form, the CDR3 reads TGTGCCAGCAGGTTGACTAGCGGGGGGGCGAACACCATATATTTT. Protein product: CASRLTSGGANTIYF. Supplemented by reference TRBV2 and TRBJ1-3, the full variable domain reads EPEVTQTPSHQVTQMGQEVILRCVPISNHLYFYWYRQILGQKVEFLVSFYNNEISEKSEIFDDQFSVERPDGSNFTLKIRSTKLEDSAMYFCASRLTSGGANTIYFGEGSWLTVV.

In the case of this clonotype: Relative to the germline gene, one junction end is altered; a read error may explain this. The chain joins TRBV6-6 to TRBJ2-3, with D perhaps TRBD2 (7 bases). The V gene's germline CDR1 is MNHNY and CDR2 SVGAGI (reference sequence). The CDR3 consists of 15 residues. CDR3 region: CASSSGGAGTDTRYF. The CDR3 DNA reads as TGTGCCAGCAGCAGTGGGGGGGCTGGCACAGATACGCGGTATTTT.

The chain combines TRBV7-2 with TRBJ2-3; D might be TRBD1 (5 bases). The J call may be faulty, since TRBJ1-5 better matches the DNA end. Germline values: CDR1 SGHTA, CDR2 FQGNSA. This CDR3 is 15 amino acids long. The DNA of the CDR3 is TGTGCCAGCAGACTAGCGGGGGGAGACACAGATACGCAGCATTTT. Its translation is CASRLAGGDTDTQHF.

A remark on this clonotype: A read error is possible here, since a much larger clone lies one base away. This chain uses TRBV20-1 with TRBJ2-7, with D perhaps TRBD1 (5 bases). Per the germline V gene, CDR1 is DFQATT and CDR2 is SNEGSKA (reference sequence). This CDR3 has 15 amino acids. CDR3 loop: CSATGFLGRAYERYF. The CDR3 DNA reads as TGCAGTGCTACCGGATTTTTGGGGCGTGCCTACGAGCGGTACTTC.

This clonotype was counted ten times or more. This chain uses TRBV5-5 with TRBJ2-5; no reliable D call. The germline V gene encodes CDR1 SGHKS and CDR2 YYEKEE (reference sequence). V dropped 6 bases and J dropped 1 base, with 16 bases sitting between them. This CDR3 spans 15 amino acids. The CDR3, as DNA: TGTGCCAGCATCGAACGACCCCTAGGCCAAGAGACCCAGTACTTC. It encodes CASIERPLGQETQYF. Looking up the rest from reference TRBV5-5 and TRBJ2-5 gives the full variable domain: DAGVTQSPTHLIKTRGQQVTLRCSPISGHKSVSWYQQVLGQGPQFIFQYYEKEERGRGNFPDRFSARQFPNYSSELNVNALLLGDSALYLCASIERPLGQETQYFGPGTRLLVL.

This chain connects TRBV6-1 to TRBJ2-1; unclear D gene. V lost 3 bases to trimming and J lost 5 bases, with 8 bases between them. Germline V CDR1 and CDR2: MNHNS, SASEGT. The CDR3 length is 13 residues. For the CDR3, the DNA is TGTGCCAGCAGTGATGGGTTACACAATGAGCAGTTCTTC. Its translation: CASSDGLHNEQFF.

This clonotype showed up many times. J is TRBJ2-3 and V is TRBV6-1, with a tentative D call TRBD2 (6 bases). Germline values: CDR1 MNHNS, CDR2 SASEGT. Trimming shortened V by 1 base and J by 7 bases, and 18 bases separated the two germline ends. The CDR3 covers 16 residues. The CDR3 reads CASSEGALEGRYTQYF. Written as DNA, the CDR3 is TGTGCCAGCAGTGAAGGGGCACTAGAAGGGAGGTATACGCAGTATTTT.

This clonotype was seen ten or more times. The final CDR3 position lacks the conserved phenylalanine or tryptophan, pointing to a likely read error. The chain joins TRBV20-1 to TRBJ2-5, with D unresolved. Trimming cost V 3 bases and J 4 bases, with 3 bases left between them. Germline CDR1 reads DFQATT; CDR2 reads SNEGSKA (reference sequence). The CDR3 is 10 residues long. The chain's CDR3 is CSARRETQYS. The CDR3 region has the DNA TGCAGTGCTAGGAGAGAGACCCAGTACTCC.

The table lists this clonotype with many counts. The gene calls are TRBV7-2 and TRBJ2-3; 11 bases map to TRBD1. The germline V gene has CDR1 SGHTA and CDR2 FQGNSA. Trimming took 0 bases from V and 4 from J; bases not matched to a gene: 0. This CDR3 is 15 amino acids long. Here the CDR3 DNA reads TGTGCCAGCAGCTTAGCGGGACAGGGGGCAGATACGCAGTATTTT. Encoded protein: CASSLAGQGADTQYF.

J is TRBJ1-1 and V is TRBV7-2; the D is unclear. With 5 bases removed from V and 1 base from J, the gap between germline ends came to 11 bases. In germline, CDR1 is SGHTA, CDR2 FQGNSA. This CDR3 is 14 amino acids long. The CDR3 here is CASSPRTANTEAFF. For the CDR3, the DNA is TGTGCCAGCAGCCCCAGGACGGCGAACACTGAAGCTTTCTTT.

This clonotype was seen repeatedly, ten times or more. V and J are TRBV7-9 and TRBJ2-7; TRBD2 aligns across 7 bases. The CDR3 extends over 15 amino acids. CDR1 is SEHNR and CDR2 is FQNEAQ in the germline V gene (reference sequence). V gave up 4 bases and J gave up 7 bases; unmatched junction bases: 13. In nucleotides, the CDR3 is TGTGCCAGCAGCTACCTCGGGACCCAAGCGGGGGAGCAGTACTTC. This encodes CASSYLGTQAGEQYF. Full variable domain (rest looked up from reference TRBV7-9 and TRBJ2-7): DTGVSQNPRHKITKRGQNVTFRCDPISEHNRLYWYRQTLGQGPEFLTYFQNEAQLEKSRLLSDRFSAERPKGSFSTLEIQRTEQGDSAMYLCASSYLGTQAGEQYFGPGTRLTVT.

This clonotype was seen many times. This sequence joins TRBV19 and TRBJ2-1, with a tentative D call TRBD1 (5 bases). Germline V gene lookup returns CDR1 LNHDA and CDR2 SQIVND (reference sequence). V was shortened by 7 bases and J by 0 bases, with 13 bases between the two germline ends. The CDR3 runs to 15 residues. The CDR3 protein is CASKGRAGSYNEQFF. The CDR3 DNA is TGTGCCAGTAAGGGGCGCGCCGGCTCCTACAATGAGCAGTTCTTC.

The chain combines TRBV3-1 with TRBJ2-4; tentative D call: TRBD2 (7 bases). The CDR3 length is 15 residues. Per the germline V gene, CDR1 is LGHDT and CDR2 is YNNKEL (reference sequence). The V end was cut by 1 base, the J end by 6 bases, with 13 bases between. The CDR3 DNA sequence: TGTGCCAGCAGCCAAGTCGGGGGGACAAGAAACATTCAGTACTTC. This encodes CASSQVGGTRNIQYF. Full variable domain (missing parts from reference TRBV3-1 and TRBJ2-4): DTAVSQTPKYLVTQMGNDKSIKCEQNLGHDTMYWYKQDSKKFLKIMFSYNNKELIINETVPNRFSPKSPDKAHLNLHINSLELGDSAVYFCASSQVGGTRNIQYFGAGTRLSVL.

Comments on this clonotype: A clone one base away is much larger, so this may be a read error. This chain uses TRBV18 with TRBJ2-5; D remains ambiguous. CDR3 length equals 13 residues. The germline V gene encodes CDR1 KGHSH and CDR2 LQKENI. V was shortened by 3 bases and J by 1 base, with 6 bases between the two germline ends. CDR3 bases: TGTGCCAGCTCACCTTCCAGCCAAGAGACCCAGTACTTC. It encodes CASSPSSQETQYF.

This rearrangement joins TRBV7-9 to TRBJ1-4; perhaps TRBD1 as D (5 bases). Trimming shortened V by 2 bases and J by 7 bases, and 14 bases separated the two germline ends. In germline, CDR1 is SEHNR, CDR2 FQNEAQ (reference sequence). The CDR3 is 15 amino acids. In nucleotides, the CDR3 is TGTGCCAGCAGCTTAACGGCAGGGTCTTTTGAAAAACTGTTTTTT. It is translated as CASSLTAGSFEKLFF.